This T cell receptor beta chain was sequenced in a study of OX40 agonist ivuxolimab in advanced cancers. Study background: With ivuxolimab, an agonistic anti-OX40 (CD134) antibody, patients were treated. The dose-escalation group included hepatocellular carcinoma, melanoma, renal cell carcinoma and head and neck cancer. Three patients had partial responses: one hepatocellular carcinoma, two cutaneous melanoma.

Using immunoSEQ multiplex PCR, the repertoire was profiled, and TCRdb retains in-frame clones only, with some absent. The sample carries about 19,000 clones, approximately 83% recorded once. Concerning this clone: Antigen unknown.

Findings and limits, study-wide: Near-lowest levels of clonal expansion characterized partial responders at 0.1-3.0 mg/kg.

The sequence came from an adult with an advanced solid tumor such as melanoma, head and neck, liver or kidney cancer. This specimen consisted of CD4+ or CD8+ T cells sorted from blood, obtained in a trial of the OX40 agonist ivuxolimab.

CDR3 in amino acids: CASMWGSNSYEQYF. The CDR3 nucleotides are TGTGCCAGCATGTGGGGCTCGAACTCCTACGAGCAGTACTTC. This rearrangement joins TRBV6-1 to TRBJ2-7; a weak D match, TRBD1 (5 bases). With 7 bases removed from V and 0 bases from J, the gap between germline ends came to 13 bases. CDR1 is MNHNS and CDR2 is SASEGT in the germline V gene. The CDR3 is 14 amino acids.